Following are 7 T cell receptor beta chains from one sample sequenced in a study of blood T cell repertoires in COVID-19. Libraries were prepared by immunoSEQ multiplex PCR; TCRdb keeps only in-frame clonotypes and omits some of them. The data contain approximately 280,000 clones, roughly 90% of them singletons. Input material: peripheral blood. All receptors derive from a man aged 40-49 years with acute or convalescent COVID-19.

This chain uses TRBV10-1 with TRBJ1-4, with 10 bases identical to TRBD1. CDR1 is WNHNN and CDR2 is SYGVQD in the germline V gene (reference sequence). V trimming: 11 bases; J trimming: 7 bases; junction bases outside the gene matches: 13. CDR3 length: 15 amino acids. CDR3 sequence: CAPRDRGEVGEKLFF. Here the CDR3 DNA reads TGCGCCCCGAGGGACAGGGGCGAGGTCGGTGAAAAACTGTTTTTT.

The chain links TRBV3-1 (or the pseudogene TRBV3-2) to TRBJ1-1, with a weak D call TRBD1 (6 bases). In germline, CDR1 is LGHDT, CDR2 YNNKEL (reference sequence). The CDR3 runs to 14 residues. The V and J ends lost 7 bases and 5 bases respectively, with 17 bases between them. The CDR3 DNA is TGTGCCAGCACCTCAAAGGGGGTGTTTACTGAAGCTTTCTTT. It yields the protein CASTSKGVFTEAFF.

This chain's CDR3 is CASSFGTANTGELFF. The CDR3 coding sequence is TGTGCCAGCAGCTTCGGGACAGCGAACACCGGGGAGCTGTTTTTT. V gene TRBV11-2 combines with J gene TRBJ2-2; TRBD1 matches 7 bases. Germline V CDR1 and CDR2: SGHAT, FQNNGV. The CDR3 is 15 amino acids. Trimming at V came to 3 bases and at J to 0 bases, leaving 1 base not matched to a gene.

The chain uses TRBV6-5 and TRBJ2-1, with 7 positions matching TRBD1. Germline-derived CDR1 and CDR2 are MNHEY and SVGAGI. CDR3 length equals 14 residues. V was pared by 0 bases and J by 6 bases, with 2 bases of the junction left unmatched. CDR3 nucleotide sequence: TGTGCCAGCAGTTACTCCCCAGGGGGCAATGAGCAGTTCTTC. Its translation is CASSYSPGGNEQFF.

The J gene is TRBJ2-2, the V gene TRBV7-3; D may be TRBD1 (6 bases). With 5 bases removed from V and 7 bases from J, the gap between germline ends came to 14 bases. The length of the CDR3 is 14 residues. The V gene's germline CDR1 is SGHTA and CDR2 FQGTGA. Here the CDR3 reads CASSIEQGFGELFF. As DNA, the CDR3 is TGTGCCAGCAGCATAGAACAGGGTTTCGGGGAGCTGTTTTTT.

The chain combines TRBV5-6 with TRBJ2-2; tentative D call: TRBD1 (5 bases). Germline CDR1 SGHDT, CDR2 YYEEEE. Trimming left V 2 bases short and J 3 bases short, with 14 bases between. The CDR3 sequence is 16 residues long. The CDR3 nucleotides are TGTGCCAGCAGCTTAGGGCAGGGCTACGACACCGGGGAGCTGTTTTTT. This sequence encodes CASSLGQGYDTGELFF. The full variable domain, with the rest looked up from reference TRBV5-6 and TRBJ2-2, is DAGVTQSPTHLIKTRGQQVTLRCSPKSGHDTVSWYQQALGQGPQFIFQYYEEEERQRGNFPDRFSGHQFPNYSSELNVNALLLGDSALYLCASSLGQGYDTGELFFGEGSRLTVL.

In this sample, this clone turned up a few times. V usage is TRBV5-1 and J usage is TRBJ1-2; no firm D call. Germline CDR1 SGHRS, CDR2 YFSETQ. Trimming stripped 1 base from V and 6 bases from J, with 13 bases between. The CDR3 runs to 14 residues. The chain's CDR3 is CASSLFTPSDGYTF. The CDR3 DNA follows: TGCGCCAGCAGCTTGTTTACCCCGAGTGATGGCTACACCTTC.